In this sample, the clone carrying this T cell receptor beta chain turned up a few times. The antigen is not known. The data are from a study of T-cell memory formation after mild COVID-19. Study results and limitations: Clones that contracted from day 15 to 85 were balanced CD4/CD8, while later expanders leaned CD4+.

This CDR3 spans 13 amino acids. TCRdb analysed the 5' RACE reads with MiXCR anew, one entry per CDR3 protein. The sample lists roughly 300,000 distinct CDR3 sequences, roughly 15% occurring once. The origin of this receptor is a man between 18 and 29 years old who had mild COVID-19 (a few samples of this study predate the infection). Cell type and time point are not known. The sample was PBMCs or a T cell subset sorted from them (not recorded which). The J gene is TRBJ2-7, the V gene TRBV21-1. TRBV21-1 is recorded as a pseudogene. Here the CDR3 DNA reads TGTGCCAGCAGCGGGGTGGATTACTACGAGCAGTACTTC. This gives the protein CASSGVDYYEQYF.